This T cell receptor beta chain originates from a study of shared clonotypes between healthy human individuals. Naive CD4+ cells were CD45RA-selected; the remaining cells were memory. Measured with immunoSEQ multiplex PCR; TCRdb has only the in-frame clones, and not every one. The table lists under 600,000 clones, approximately 95% of them singletons. Between the trimmed V and J ends, which lost 1 base and 3 bases, there was a span of 16 bases. CDR1 LNHNV and CDR2 YYDKDF come from the germline V gene (reference sequence). The CDR3 extends over 17 amino acids. The TCR originated in a woman under 40 in good health. The sample taken for sequencing was naive CD4+ T cells sorted from blood. Sample subset: CD45RA+ positively selected. The chain has TRBV15 and TRBJ1-3; possibly TRBD1 for D (5 bases). Here the CDR3 reads CATSRVPGTTSGNTIYF. The CDR3 coding sequence is TGTGCCACCAGCAGAGTGCCGGGGACGACAAGTGGAAACACCATATATTTT.